This T cell receptor (beta chain) emerged from a study of T-cell memory formation after mild COVID-19. Findings of the study overall: For contracting clones, CD4+ ones sat mainly in CM and EM, CD8+ in EMRA.

The V and J ends lost 3 bases and 3 bases respectively, with 10 bases between them. Germline V gene sequence: CDR1 SGHRS, CDR2 YFSETQ. The CDR3 sequence is 15 residues long. TCRdb re-derived calls from the 5' RACE reads in MiXCR, one entry per CDR3 protein. Of around 310,000 distinct CDR3 sequences in the sample, 14% were seen once. This clonotype was counted a few times. What it recognizes is unknown. The TCR sequence derives from a man aged 18 to 29 who had mild COVID-19 (a few samples of this study predate the infection). Cell type and time point are not known. Sequencing input: PBMCs or a T cell subset sorted from them (not recorded which). The genes are TRBV5-1 and TRBJ2-6, with unresolved D. Here the CDR3 DNA reads TGCGCCAGCAGCTACGACAACCTTGGGGCCAACGTCCTGACTTTC. Translated: CASSYDNLGANVLTF.